The clone carrying this T cell receptor beta chain is medium-sized. These data are taken from a study of technical replicates of blood from a handful of donors. Using immunoSEQ multiplex PCR, the repertoire was profiled, and TCRdb retains in-frame clones only, with some absent. The table lists 62,000 or so clones, approximately 86% of them singletons. V trimming: 1 base; J trimming: 7 bases; junction bases outside the gene matches: 3. The germline gives CDR1 LGHNA, CDR2 YSLEER. This CDR3 spans 15 amino acids. This TCR came from a human donor in good health. Some clones in this sample may be carry-over from other donors' samples. The chain links TRBV4-3 to TRBJ2-1, with 11 bases lining up with TRBD1. Specimen: PBMCs. The CDR3 here is CASSQGTGGGNEQFF. In nucleotides, the CDR3 is TGCGCCAGCAGCCAAGGGACAGGGGGCGGGAATGAGCAGTTCTTC.